This T cell receptor (beta chain) is drawn from a study of T cell repertoires in cytomegalovirus infection. Study summary: Public TCR beta signatures provided an indication of both CMV infection and a matching HLA type. General study points: CMV carriers with the relevant HLA were identified by cumulative public TCR beta family frequency. Across the ex vivo response, the dominant clonotypes were HLA-C-restricted CMV-specific TCR beta clonotypes.

This clonotype was detected ten times or more. Its antigen is not known. From the reads, TCRdb called clonotypes with MiXCR, one entry per CDR3 protein. Among 350,000 to 500,000 distinct CDR3 sequences listed, roughly 30% were seen once. Germline CDR1 SGHAT, CDR2 FQDESV (reference sequence). This CDR3 contains 16 residues. The germline V and J ends were trimmed by 1 base and 0 bases, with 13 bases remaining between them. This clonotype was sampled from a human donor in good health (CMV status not recorded). Some clones in this sample may be carry-over from other donors' samples. This chain joins TRBV11-1 and TRBJ2-7; the D is unclear. The sample taken for sequencing was PBMCs. Written as DNA, the CDR3 is TGTGCCAGCAGCTTAGACCGGACGCTGAACTCCTACGAGCAGTACTTC. Its translation: CASSLDRTLNSYEQYF.